The 15 T cell receptor beta chains given below trace back to one sample, sequenced in a study of identical twins. One entry per CDR3 protein, called by TCRdb with MiXCR from the 5' RACE reads. The sample contains more than 1.5 million distinct CDR3 sequences, more than 30% of which appear only once. Material for sequencing was cord blood. The receptor source for this set is a newborn girl in good health.

This clonotype appeared many times. This sequence joins TRBV12-3 or TRBV12-4 and TRBJ2-5; D is ambiguous. V lost 6 bases, J lost 0 bases, and 8 bases lay in between. The CDR3 is made up of 13 amino acids. DNA for the CDR3: TGTGCCAGCAGCTCCTCGTACCAAGAGACCCAGTACTTC. This encodes CASSSSYQETQYF.

This clonotype was found a few times. This chain links TRBV12-3 or TRBV12-4 with TRBJ1-1; D call uncertain. V was cut by 1 base and J by 4 bases, with 13 bases left in between. The CDR3 is 15 amino acids. The chain's CDR3 is CASSLERFEGTEAFF. The CDR3 DNA reads as TGTGCCAGCAGTTTAGAGAGGTTTGAGGGCACTGAAGCTTTCTTT.

The V and J genes are TRBV5-1 and TRBJ2-7; no definite D call. The germline V gene has CDR1 SGHRS and CDR2 YFSETQ. This CDR3 comprises 15 residues. The ends were cut back, 3 bases at V and 1 base at J, with 14 bases in the middle. In DNA form, the CDR3 reads TGCGCCAGCAGCTCGGGTCCAGGACCTTCCTACGAGCAGTACTTC. Translation: CASSSGPGPSYEQYF.

The gene calls are TRBV20-1 and TRBJ2-7; D is possibly TRBD2 (5 bases). Matching the DNA end better, TRBJ2-5 makes the J call doubtful. The CDR3 covers 11 residues. Germline loops: CDR1 DFQATT, CDR2 SNEGSKA (reference sequence). This CDR3 reads CSARRRETQYF. The CDR3 nucleotides read TGCAGTGCTAGGAGGAGGGAGACCCAGTACTTC.

V and J are TRBV7-2 and TRBJ1-2; the match to TRBD1 covers 8 bases. The V and J ends lost 7 bases and 3 bases, in that order; junction bases with no gene match: 25. The CDR3 is made up of 20 amino acids. CDR1 SGHTA and CDR2 FQGNSA come from the germline V gene. DNA of the CDR3: TGTGCCAGCAACAAAAGAGGGTTGACAGGGGATACCTCGTTACACTATGGCTACACCTTC. Its protein is CASNKRGLTGDTSLHYGYTF.

This chain uses TRBV7-2 with TRBJ2-5; D gene uncertain. Per the germline V gene, CDR1 is SGHTA and CDR2 is FQGNSA. This CDR3 region has 17 residues. Trimming left V 3 bases short and J 2 bases short, with 19 bases between. CDR3 in DNA: TGTGCCAGCAGCTTCGGTCCCGTGGCTACAATTCAAGAGACCCAGTACTTC. This sequence encodes CASSFGPVATIQETQYF.

V gene TRBV9 combines with J gene TRBJ2-1; D perhaps matches TRBD2 (5 bases). The CDR3 is 16 residues long. Germline V gives CDR1 SGDLS, CDR2 YYNGEE. The ends were cut back, 3 bases at V and 2 bases at J, with 15 bases in the middle. CDR3 sequence: CASSAPLGSPYNEQFF. The CDR3 DNA reads as TGTGCCAGCAGCGCCCCCCTAGGGAGTCCCTACAATGAGCAGTTCTTC.

The gene calls are TRBV20-1 and TRBJ2-2, with TRBD1 matching 8 bases. Germline V lookup: CDR1 DFQATT, CDR2 SNEGSKA (reference sequence). This CDR3 is built from 15 residues. Germline trimming cut 6 bases from V and 5 bases from J; bases unmatched to any gene: 11. The CDR3 loop is CSARRTGGGTGELFF. The CDR3 DNA follows: TGCAGTGCAAGACGTACAGGGGGTGGGACCGGGGAGCTGTTTTTT.

Regarding this clonotype: The germline gene is not matched at one end of the junction; a read error may be the cause. The rearrangement links TRBV7-2 to TRBJ2-1; D is ambiguous. The CDR3 is made up of 12 amino acids. Germline CDR1 is SGHTA and CDR2 is FQGNSA. CDR3 DNA: TGTGCCAGCAGCTTAGTCTACAATGTGCAGTTCTTC. Protein sequence: CASSLVYNVQFF.

The chain employs TRBV20-1 and TRBJ2-5, with TRBD1 identical over 8 bases. Trimming cost V 0 bases and J 13 bases; bases outside gene matches: 13. This CDR3 has 14 residues. Germline assignment: CDR1 DFQATT and CDR2 SNEGSKA (reference sequence). The DNA of the CDR3 is TGCAGTGCTAGAGATTCAGGGGGCACGGGCGGTTCGTACTTC. Residues: CSARDSGGTGGSYF.

This clonotype was seen a few times. V usage is TRBV5-1 and J usage is TRBJ2-5; the match to TRBD2 covers 12 bases. The V gene's germline CDR1 is SGHRS and CDR2 YFSETQ. The CDR3 runs 16 residues. V shed 0 bases, J shed 4 bases, and the junction held 4 bases outside the gene matches. The CDR3 loop is CASSLVPGLAGETQYF. CDR3 bases: TGCGCCAGCAGCTTGGTCCCGGGACTAGCGGGAGAGACCCAGTACTTC.

This clonotype was seen a few times. J is TRBJ2-7 and V is TRBV12-3 or TRBV12-4; no clear D. CDR3 length equals 15 residues. Trimming pared 5 bases from V and 0 bases from J, leaving 14 bases between. CDR3 nucleotides: TGTGCCAGCAGTAACCCCCCTGCCGACTCCTACGAGCAGTACTTC. It yields the protein CASSNPPADSYEQYF.

The table lists this clonotype with a few counts. This chain joins TRBV10-3 and TRBJ2-1; perhaps TRBD2 as D (6 bases). Trimming removed 3 bases at V and 3 bases at J, with 21 bases between. Germline CDR1 ENHRY, CDR2 SYGVKD. The CDR3 runs 18 residues. CDR3 region: CAISDPRTGEFDYNEQFF. The CDR3 DNA follows: TGTGCCATCAGTGACCCCAGAACGGGAGAGTTCGACTACAATGAGCAGTTCTTC.

CDR3 in DNA: TGCAGCGTCCGACAGGTTCTGAACACTGAAGCTTTCTTT. Protein: CSVRQVLNTEAFF. The chain has TRBV29-1 and TRBJ1-1, with a weak D call TRBD1 (6 bases). Trimming removed 6 bases at V and 0 bases at J, with 11 bases between. The CDR3 is made up of 13 amino acids. Germline lookup yields CDR1 SQVTM and CDR2 ANQGSEA.

The rearrangement joins TRBV7-2 to TRBJ1-2; D remains unclear. Germline CDR1 SGHTA, CDR2 FQGNSA. CDR3 length: 13 amino acids. The V and J ends lost 2 bases and 4 bases respectively, with 8 bases between them. As DNA, the CDR3 is TGTGCCAGCAGCTTAATGTATGGCTATGGCTACACCTTC. It encodes CASSLMYGYGYTF.